This TCR beta chain was found in a study of post-analysis software for immune sequencing data. Whole-study findings and limits: Elevated frequency relative to controls characterized four or five TRBV segments in patients, TRBV5-6, TRBV5-1 and TRBV20-1 among them.

This clonotype has only a few counts. What it recognizes is unknown. The TCR beta cDNA libraries contained unique molecular identifiers. TCRdb independently ran MiXCR on the PCR reads; one entry per CDR3 protein. Of around 770,000 distinct CDR3 sequences in the sample, under 60% were seen once. Unmatched junction bases numbered 14, after V lost 4 bases and J lost 8 bases. CDR3 length: 16 amino acids. CDR1 is SEHNR and CDR2 is FQNEAQ in the germline V gene (reference sequence). Sequencing was done on a sample of blood. The chain joins TRBV7-9 to TRBJ1-2; 9 positions match TRBD1. This receptor was identified in a girl aged 5-17 years with multiple sclerosis. The CDR3 sequence is CASSSTLRQGVRGYTF. The CDR3 DNA is TGTGCCAGCAGCTCTACCCTCCGACAGGGGGTCAGGGGCTACACCTTC.